Listed here is a single T cell receptor (beta chain). The assay was immunoSEQ multiplex PCR, and TCRdb's table has in-frame clones only and misses some. The sample lists tens of thousands of clones, 82% occurring once. These data are taken from a study of blood T cell repertoires in COVID-19. Study in general: From the United States, Italy and Spain came samples of acute and convalescent COVID-19. Sources were T cells, B-cell-depleted T cells, or PBMCs; the material itself was cDNA or gDNA.

The J segment lost 1 base and the V segment lost 6 bases, leaving 4 bases of the junction unmatched. The CDR3 contains 15 residues. Germline-derived CDR1 and CDR2 are SGHTA and FQGNSA. The chain recombines TRBV7-2 with TRBJ2-1; 9 bases align to TRBD1. The source of this sequence is a human donor in a cohort sampled during active COVID-19. What was sequenced was peripheral blood. CDR3 region: CASRADRGSYNEQFF. The CDR3, as DNA: TGTGCCAGCAGAGCGGACAGGGGATCCTACAATGAGCAGTTCTTC.